The 22 T cell receptor beta chains presented below share a single source sample, sequenced in a study of identical twins. One entry per CDR3 protein, called by TCRdb with MiXCR from the 5' RACE reads. The data hold hundreds of thousands of distinct CDR3 sequences, with 8.5% to 9% observed a single time. These data were also filed under a second study, of yellow fever vaccine responses in identical twins.

The specimen sequenced was PBMCs. These TCRs come from a woman between 18 and 30 years old in good health.

This clonotype was detected ten times or more. This chain links TRBV5-1 with TRBJ2-7; TRBD1 matches at 10 bases. The germline V gene encodes CDR1 SGHRS and CDR2 YFSETQ. The CDR3 consists of 14 residues. V gave up 3 bases and J gave up 5 bases; unmatched junction bases: 5. CDR3 coding DNA: TGCGCCAGCAGCTCGGGACAGGGGCAGGACGAGCAGTACTTC. This codes for CASSSGQGQDEQYF. Complete variable domain (other parts from reference TRBV5-1 and TRBJ2-7): KAGVTQTPRYLIKTRGQQVTLSCSPISGHRSVSWYQQTPGQGLQFLFEYFSETQRNKGNFPGRFSGRQFSNSRSEMNVSTLELGDSALYLCASSSGQGQDEQYFGPGTRLTVT.

This clonotype was seen only a few times. The V call is TRBV12-5, the J call TRBJ1-3; D remains unclear. The V end lost 6 bases, the J end lost 3 bases, and 15 bases lay between the germline ends. Germline V gene data show CDR1 as LGHNT and CDR2 as FRNRAP. The length of the CDR3 is 15 residues. The CDR3 DNA sequence: TGTGCTAGTGGCCCAGACATAGGGCTTGGAAACACCATATATTTT. Protein product: CASGPDIGLGNTIYF.

This clonotype was counted ten times or more. CDR3 protein: CASSLRRNTGELFF. In nucleotides, the CDR3 is TGTGCCAGCAGTCTTCGGCGGAACACCGGGGAGCTGTTTTTT. V gene TRBV27 combines with J gene TRBJ2-2; D is undetermined. Looked up from germline, CDR1 is MNHEY and CDR2 is SMNVEV (reference sequence). The V and J ends lost 5 bases and 1 base respectively, with 8 bases between them. The CDR3 extends over 14 amino acids.

This clonotype was seen a handful of times. J is TRBJ2-7 and V is TRBV4-2; D not certain. The CDR3 consists of 12 residues. The V end was cut by 1 base, the J end by 4 bases, with 5 bases between. CDR1 is LGHNA and CDR2 is YNFKEQ in the germline V gene. The CDR3 protein is CASSQVEYEQYF. CDR3 bases: TGTGCCAGCAGCCAAGTAGAGTACGAGCAGTACTTC.

This clonotype appeared many times. This chain joins TRBV3-1 and TRBJ2-7; 9 bases align to TRBD2. Germline CDR1 is LGHDT and CDR2 is YNNKEL (reference sequence). Losses at the gene ends were 0 bases for V and 4 bases for J; bases not matched to a gene: 4. The CDR3 is 15 residues long. In nucleotides, the CDR3 is TGTGCCAGCAGCCAAGAGTGGGGACTAGCTTACGAGCAGTACTTC. Translation: CASSQEWGLAYEQYF.

V is TRBV12-3 or TRBV12-4 and J is TRBJ2-7; perhaps TRBD1 as D (5 bases). This CDR3 region has 15 residues. V lost 6 bases, J lost 3 bases, and 18 bases lay in between. Here the CDR3 reads CASSDGHGIFYEQYF. DNA for the CDR3: TGTGCCAGCAGCGACGGACACGGAATTTTCTACGAGCAGTACTTC.

J is TRBJ2-3 and V is TRBV9, with D tentatively TRBD2 (7 bases). This CDR3 has 14 residues. V was trimmed by 4 bases and J by 2 bases, leaving 11 bases between them. The V gene's germline CDR1 is SGDLS and CDR2 YYNGEE. CDR3 nucleotides: TGTGCCAGCAGCACGGGGGGCGACACAGATACGCAGTATTTT. This codes for CASSTGGDTDTQYF.

This clonotype was detected a few times. The chain links TRBV7-9 to TRBJ2-4; TRBD2 matches at 10 bases. CDR3 size: 16 residues. V gave up 1 base and J gave up 4 bases; unmatched junction bases: 4. Germline CDR1 SEHNR, CDR2 FQNEAQ (reference sequence). The CDR3 protein is CASSLVASGGKNIQYF. The CDR3, as DNA: TGTGCCAGCAGCTTAGTGGCTAGCGGGGGAAAAAACATTCAGTACTTC.

This clonotype was counted many times. V gene TRBV27 combines with J gene TRBJ2-7; tentative D call: TRBD1 (6 bases). V was pared by 0 bases and J by 2 bases, with 8 bases between. The CDR3 length is 14 residues. Germline V lookup: CDR1 MNHEY, CDR2 SMNVEV (reference sequence). CDR3 nucleotide sequence: TGTGCCAGCAGTTTATCCGGACAGCCCTACGAGCAGTACTTC. It specifies CASSLSGQPYEQYF.

This clonotype occurred a few times. This chain uses TRBV12-3 or TRBV12-4 with TRBJ2-6; TRBD1 aligns across 9 bases. The CDR3 contains 17 residues. V lost 3 bases to trimming and J lost 0 bases; unmatched junction nucleotides: 3. CDR3 DNA sequence: TGTGCCAGCAGTTTCGGACAGGGGTTCTCTGGGGCCAACGTCCTGACTTTC. Translating it yields CASSFGQGFSGANVLTF.

The chain has TRBV6-1 and TRBJ2-1, with D perhaps matching TRBD1 (5 bases). V gave up 7 bases and J gave up 3 bases, with 19 bases separating them. The CDR3 has 16 residues. Per the germline V gene, CDR1 is MNHNS and CDR2 is SASEGT. The CDR3 nucleotides read TGTGCCAGCACAAAGGGCGACAGAATCCTCTACAATGAGCAGTTCTTC. It encodes CASTKGDRILYNEQFF.

This clonotype was detected only a few times. The V gene is TRBV6-5, the J gene TRBJ2-2; no clear D gene. The germline V gene encodes CDR1 MNHEY and CDR2 SVGAGI. Trimming took off 2 bases at V and 5 bases at J, with 12 bases between the two ends. The CDR3 is 15 amino acids. The CDR3 here is CASSYGLVGTGELFF. For the CDR3, the DNA is TGTGCCAGCAGTTACGGCCTCGTGGGTACCGGGGAGCTGTTTTTT.

In its sample, this clonotype was seen many times. The chain links TRBV4-2 to TRBJ2-2; possible D gene TRBD2, 6 bases. Germline V gene data show CDR1 as LGHNA and CDR2 as YNFKEQ. V dropped 3 bases and J dropped 2 bases, with 7 bases sitting between them. The CDR3 consists of 14 residues. DNA for the CDR3: TGTGCCAGCAGCCATGGACTAAACACCGGGGAGCTGTTTTTT. Protein sequence: CASSHGLNTGELFF.

This clonotype was found a few times. This CDR3 reads CASSYSKGTAYEQYF. CDR3 DNA: TGTGCCAGCAGTTACTCAAAGGGCACCGCCTACGAGCAGTACTTC. This chain uses TRBV6-2 or TRBV6-3 with TRBJ2-7; the D is unclear. CDR3 size: 15 residues. Per germline, CDR1 MNHEY and CDR2 SVGEGT. Trimming left V 0 bases short and J 2 bases short, with 11 bases between.

This clonotype was observed a few times. The chain couples TRBV20-1 to TRBJ2-3, with no clear D. The CDR3 has 13 amino acids. The V end was cut by 3 bases, the J end by 1 base, with 8 bases between. Germline V gene sequence: CDR1 DFQATT, CDR2 SNEGSKA (reference sequence). CDR3 sequence: CSASFPGTDTQYF. The CDR3 bases are TGCAGTGCTAGCTTCCCTGGCACAGATACGCAGTATTTT.

The sample holds a few counts of this clonotype. V is TRBV6-5 and J is TRBJ2-3; D is uncertain. The ends were cut back, 1 base at V and 4 bases at J, with 9 bases in the middle. CDR1 is MNHEY and CDR2 is SVGAGI in the germline V gene. This CDR3 is built from 14 residues. The CDR3 DNA reads as TGTGCCAGCAGTTACTTCCAGGTGGCAGATACGCAGTATTTT. Amino acids: CASSYFQVADTQYF.

This clonotype appeared many times. The CDR3, as DNA: TGTGCCAGCAGTGTCGGGACAACTGGGGCCAACGTCCTGACTTTC. This sequence encodes CASSVGTTGANVLTF. The rearrangement joins TRBV6-1 to TRBJ2-6; the D gene is possibly TRBD1 (6 bases). Germline CDR1 is MNHNS and CDR2 is SASEGT. V was shortened by 4 bases and J by 2 bases, with 9 bases between the two germline ends. The CDR3 runs to 15 residues.

This clonotype was observed a handful of times. The genes are TRBV29-1 and TRBJ2-3; 8 nucleotides agree with TRBD2. V was clipped by 5 bases and J by 5 bases; unmatched bases: 6. This CDR3 has 13 residues. CDR1 SQVTM and CDR2 ANQGSEA come from the germline V gene. CDR3 sequence (DNA): TGCAGCGTTAACGGGGGGGCCATAGATACGCAGTATTTT. It specifies CSVNGGAIDTQYF.

The rearrangement joins TRBV5-1 to TRBJ1-1, with TRBD1 as a possible D gene (6 bases). CDR3 length: 14 amino acids. The germline CDR1 and CDR2 sequences are SGHRS and YFSETQ. Trimming removed 5 bases at V and 3 bases at J, with 14 bases between. CDR3 DNA: TGCGCCAGCAGTTTTTACCCAGGGGACACTGAAGCTTTCTTT. Residues: CASSFYPGDTEAFF. The full variable domain, rest sourced from reference TRBV5-1 and TRBJ1-1, is KAGVTQTPRYLIKTRGQQVTLSCSPISGHRSVSWYQQTPGQGLQFLFEYFSETQRNKGNFPGRFSGRQFSNSRSEMNVSTLELGDSALYLCASSFYPGDTEAFFGQGTRLTVV.

This clonotype was detected a few times. CDR3 loop: CASSQDTGEGTGELFF. In DNA form, the CDR3 reads TGTGCCAGCAGCCAAGACACAGGGGAGGGCACCGGGGAGCTGTTTTTT. The chain employs TRBV3-1 and TRBJ2-2; TRBD1 or TRBD2 may be the D gene (7 bases each). This CDR3 comprises 16 residues. CDR1 and CDR2 from the germline V gene are LGHDT and YNNKEL (reference sequence). Trimming took off 0 bases at V and 4 bases at J, with 12 bases between the two ends.

This clonotype was observed many times. J is TRBJ2-2 and V is TRBV6-2 or TRBV6-3; a possible D gene is TRBD2 (5 bases). This CDR3 spans 15 amino acids. Trimming removed 8 bases from V and 0 bases from J, with 13 bases in between. CDR1 and CDR2 (germline): MNHEY, SVGEGT. CDR3 in DNA: TGTGCCAGCTCCAAATGGGGAGCGAACACCGGGGAGCTGTTTTTT. As protein: CASSKWGANTGELFF.

This clonotype was counted between two and nine times. This chain uses TRBV3-1 with TRBJ2-5; TRBD2 is a possible D gene (6 bases). V was clipped by 5 bases and J by 2 bases, with 9 bases between them. The CDR3 loop spans 13 amino acids. Germline CDR1 LGHDT, CDR2 YNNKEL (reference sequence). CDR3 sequence (DNA): TGTGCCAGCAGCGCGGGACGGCAAGAGACCCAGTACTTC. Translating it yields CASSAGRQETQYF.